Below, 30 T cell receptor beta chains from the same sample are listed, as sequenced in a study of shared clonotypes between healthy human individuals. Naivety among CD8 cells was defined by CD45RO negativity and positive CCR7 selection, thereby excluding terminally differentiated effector memory CD45RA+ cells. The assay was immunoSEQ multiplex PCR, and TCRdb's table has in-frame clones only and misses some. The table records some 2 million clones, just under 95% of them present only once. Sequencing was carried out using naive CD8+ T cells sorted from blood. The receptors derive from a man aged 18 to 30 in good health.

The rearrangement uses TRBV19 and TRBJ1-6, with 7 bases aligning to TRBD1. Trimming at V came to 8 bases and at J to 6 bases, leaving 4 bases not matched to a gene. CDR1 and CDR2 (germline): LNHDA, SQIVND (reference sequence). This CDR3 comprises 13 residues. CDR3 nucleotides: TGTGCCAGTCGGACAGGAGGTAATTCACCCCTCCACTTT. Protein product: CASRTGGNSPLHF.

The sample holds one count of this clone. The chain uses TRBV6-6 and TRBJ2-3; TRBD2 might be the D (5 bases). V was clipped by 5 bases and J by 2 bases, with 14 bases between them. Germline lookup yields CDR1 MNHNY and CDR2 SVGAGI (reference sequence). The CDR3 runs to 15 residues. The CDR3 coding sequence is TGTGCCAGCAGTCCCTTCGGGGTTATCACAGATACGCAGTATTTT. It yields the protein CASSPFGVITDTQYF.

This chain connects TRBV6-1 to TRBJ2-3, with 8 bases fitting TRBD1. After removal of 2 bases from V and 1 base from J, the junction contained 14 bases not matched to a gene. Germline CDR1 reads MNHNS; CDR2 reads SASEGT. The CDR3 totals 19 residues. CDR3 amino acids: CASSEPHSWTGLGTDTQYF. The DNA of the CDR3 is TGTGCCAGCAGTGAACCCCATTCATGGACAGGGTTAGGCACAGATACGCAGTATTTT.

The gene calls are TRBV9 and TRBJ1-1; 11 bases match TRBD1. Germline values: CDR1 SGDLS, CDR2 YYNGEE. V lost 4 bases and J lost 0; bases outside the gene matches: 11. The length of the CDR3 is 18 residues. DNA for the CDR3: TGTGCCAGCAGCCGGATCGGGACAGGGGGGACTGTGAACACTGAAGCTTTCTTT. This gives the protein CASSRIGTGGTVNTEAFF.

The CDR3 bases are TGTGCCTCATCCGGGGCAATGAACACTGAAGCTTTCTTT. Protein: CASSGAMNTEAFF. This chain uses TRBV5-5 with TRBJ1-1, with D perhaps TRBD1 (5 bases). Per the germline V gene, CDR1 is SGHKS and CDR2 is YYEKEE (reference sequence). This CDR3 spans 13 amino acids. Trimming left V 10 bases short and J 0 bases short, with 13 bases between.

This clone occurred a few times. This sequence joins TRBV9 and TRBJ2-3; TRBD2 is a possible D gene (6 bases). The V and J ends lost 0 bases and 6 bases respectively, with 8 bases between them. This CDR3 contains 13 residues. CDR1 is SGDLS and CDR2 is YYNGEE in the germline V gene. The CDR3 protein is CASSVAGVDTQYF. CDR3 in DNA: TGTGCCAGCAGCGTAGCGGGGGTGGATACGCAGTATTTT.

The chain is built from TRBV5-6 and TRBJ1-5; the match to TRBD1 covers 7 bases. The CDR3 is 18 residues long. After removal of 4 bases from V and 2 bases from J, the junction contained 15 bases not matched to a gene. Germline CDR1 and CDR2: SGHDT and YYEEEE. DNA of the CDR3: TGTGCCAGCAGCCCCGGGACAGAAACTTCGCGTGGCAATCAGCCCCAGCATTTT. This translates into CASSPGTETSRGNQPQHF.

A note on this clone: Additional DNA sequences in this sample encode the identical CDR3. The chain has TRBV28 and TRBJ2-5, with D hard to call. Germline V gene sequence: CDR1 MDHEN, CDR2 SYDVKM. This CDR3 is 11 amino acids long. Deletions cut 2 bases from V and 5 bases from J, with 3 bases between. The CDR3 bases are TGTGCCAGCAGTTTAGTTGAGACCCAGTACTTC. The encoded protein is CASSLVETQYF.

This chain joins TRBV6-1 and TRBJ2-3; TRBD2 is a possible D gene (6 bases). V lost 11 bases and J 5 bases, leaving 17 bases between the germline ends. CDR3 length equals 13 residues. Germline values: CDR1 MNHNS, CDR2 SASEGT. The CDR3 protein is CAAGRSPQDTQYF. DNA for the CDR3: TGTGCCGCGGGGCGGAGCCCACAAGATACGCAGTATTTT.

Comment on this clone: This CDR3 is also generated by other DNA sequences in the sample. This rearrangement joins TRBV7-9 to TRBJ2-1, with TRBD1 as a possible D gene (6 bases). V shed 5 bases and J shed 7 bases, with 9 bases lying between them. CDR3 length: 12 amino acids. CDR1 is SEHNR and CDR2 is FQNEAQ in the germline V gene (reference sequence). CDR3 in amino acids: CASSLQGNEQFF. In nucleotides, the CDR3 is TGTGCCAGCAGCCTACAGGGAAATGAGCAGTTCTTC.

Turning to this clone: The same CDR3 also results from other DNA sequences found in this sample. V is TRBV2 and J is TRBJ2-5, with a weak D call TRBD1 (6 bases). V was pared by 0 bases and J by 4 bases, with 6 bases between. Germline V gene data show CDR1 as SNHLY and CDR2 as FYNNEI. The CDR3 has 13 residues. The CDR3 sequence: CASSEAGGETQYF. Written as DNA, the CDR3 is TGTGCCAGCAGTGAAGCAGGGGGAGAGACCCAGTACTTC.

This chain joins TRBV5-4 and TRBJ2-5; D is unclear. V lost 7 bases, J lost 0 bases, and 13 bases lay in between. Germline V CDR1 and CDR2: SGHNT, YYREEE (reference sequence). This CDR3 is built from 14 residues. CDR3: CASAYGVNQETQYF. In nucleotides, the CDR3 is TGTGCCAGCGCCTATGGCGTTAACCAAGAGACCCAGTACTTC. The full variable domain, in which reference TRBV5-4 and TRBJ2-5 provide the parts outside the CDR3, is ETGVTQSPTHLIKTRGQQVTLRCSSQSGHNTVSWYQQALGQGPQFIFQYYREEENGRGNFPPRFSGLQFPNYSSELNVNALELDDSALYLCASAYGVNQETQYFGPGTRLLVL.

The chain employs TRBV27 and TRBJ2-7; 7 nucleotides match TRBD1. The CDR3 length is 13 residues. V was clipped by 5 bases and J by 6 bases; unmatched bases: 7. Germline V gene data show CDR1 as MNHEY and CDR2 as SMNVEV (reference sequence). CDR3 DNA sequence: TGTGCCAGCAGTCCCACAGACAGGGTCGAGCAGTACTTC. Translating gives CASSPTDRVEQYF.

The genes are TRBV6-6 and TRBJ1-1, with a tentative D call TRBD1 (5 bases). There are 14 residues in the CDR3. Germline loops: CDR1 MNHNY, CDR2 SVGAGI (reference sequence). Trimming removed 2 bases at V and 3 bases at J, with 10 bases between. DNA for the CDR3: TGTGCCAGCAGTTACGAGGGGCGCGACACTGAAGCTTTCTTT. It codes for CASSYEGRDTEAFF.

In DNA form, the CDR3 reads TGTGCCAGCATCGGGACAGCCAGGCCCTATGGCTACACCTTC. Protein sequence: CASIGTARPYGYTF. The V and J genes are TRBV11-2 and TRBJ1-2; TRBD1 matches 7 bases. Germline CDR1 SGHAT, CDR2 FQNNGV. CDR3 size: 14 residues. V lost 7 bases and J lost 4; bases outside the gene matches: 9.

The chain couples TRBV4-1 to TRBJ2-7, with D hard to call. From germline, CDR1 is MGHRA and CDR2 YSYEKL. V lost 0 bases and J 0 bases, leaving 6 bases between the germline ends. The CDR3 spans 14 residues. The CDR3 loop is CASSQEENSYEQYF. CDR3 sequence (DNA): TGCGCCAGCAGCCAAGAGGAGAACTCCTACGAGCAGTACTTC.

The count of this clone is one. The chain couples TRBV2 to TRBJ2-1; D perhaps matches TRBD2 (5 bases). This CDR3 is 13 amino acids long. The germline V gene has CDR1 SNHLY and CDR2 FYNNEI. The germline V and J ends were trimmed by 10 bases and 7 bases, with 17 bases remaining between them. The CDR3 loop reads CANKDLARNEQFF. CDR3 sequence (DNA): TGTGCCAACAAGGACTTAGCTCGAAATGAGCAGTTCTTC. Full variable domain (outside the CDR3, taken from reference TRBV2 and TRBJ2-1): EPEVTQTPSHQVTQMGQEVILRCVPISNHLYFYWYRQILGQKVEFLVSFYNNEISEKSEIFDDQFSVERPDGSNFTLKIRSTKLEDSAMYFCANKDLARNEQFFGPGTRLTVL.

This rearrangement joins TRBV5-6 to TRBJ2-7, with a weak D call TRBD1 (6 bases). From germline, CDR1 is SGHDT and CDR2 YYEEEE. The CDR3 extends over 15 amino acids. V gave up 4 bases and J gave up 4 bases, with 18 bases separating them. DNA of the CDR3: TGTGCCAGCAGCATAGATCCGGGACAAAGTTACGAGCAGTACTTC. Translated: CASSIDPGQSYEQYF.

The chain uses TRBV2 and TRBJ1-5; D unresolved. Per germline, CDR1 SNHLY and CDR2 FYNNEI. The CDR3 is 12 amino acids. Deletions cut 4 bases from V and 9 bases from J, with 10 bases between. The CDR3 nucleotides are TGTGCCAGCAGTGGGTACCTCGGGCCCCAGCATTTT. This codes for CASSGYLGPQHF.

The chain recombines TRBV5-8 with TRBJ1-4; TRBD1 matches at 8 bases. CDR1 is SGHTS and CDR2 is YDEGEE in the germline V gene. V was pared by 3 bases and J by 4 bases, with 5 bases of the junction left unmatched. CDR3 length equals 15 residues. CDR3 in amino acids: CASSYGTGLNEKLFF. Here the CDR3 DNA reads TGTGCCAGCAGCTACGGGACAGGTCTTAATGAAAAACTGTTTTTT.

The chain has TRBV10-3 and TRBJ1-3; D remains ambiguous. The CDR3 runs to 14 residues. In germline, CDR1 is ENHRY, CDR2 SYGVKD. The CDR3 DNA is TGTGCTGGGCAGACCGAGGACTCTGGAAACACCATATATTTT. Encoded protein: CAGQTEDSGNTIYF.

J is TRBJ2-5 and V is TRBV19; 13 bases are a match to TRBD2. This CDR3 is built from 16 residues. V lost 6 bases, J lost 1 base, and 5 bases stayed unmatched. CDR1 is LNHDA, CDR2 SQIVND, per germline (reference sequence). In nucleotides, the CDR3 is TGTGCCAGTAGACAGGGACTAGCGGGACTCCAAGAGACCCAGTACTTC. This codes for CASRQGLAGLQETQYF.

This clone was counted a single time. The genes are TRBV7-8 and TRBJ1-1; 7 positions match TRBD1. The V gene's germline CDR1 is SGHVS and CDR2 FQNEAQ. There are 16 residues in the CDR3. V was clipped by 2 bases and J by 0 bases; unmatched bases: 6. CDR3 protein: CASSLTEGALNTEAFF. The CDR3 region has the DNA TGTGCCAGCAGCTTAACGGAGGGGGCCCTGAACACTGAAGCTTTCTTT.

The chain combines TRBV6-5 with TRBJ2-5; 9 bases match TRBD1. The CDR3 is 14 residues long. CDR1 and CDR2 from the germline V gene are MNHEY and SVGAGI. V lost 4 bases, J lost 4 bases, and 4 bases stayed unmatched. The chain's CDR3 is CASSSDRGGETQYF. CDR3 DNA: TGTGCCAGCAGTTCCGACAGGGGGGGAGAGACCCAGTACTTC.

This sequence joins TRBV11-1 and TRBJ2-5; D gene ambiguous. The CDR3 is 15 amino acids. V was trimmed by 2 bases and J by 5 bases, leaving 15 bases between them. CDR1 is SGHAT, CDR2 FQDESV, per germline (reference sequence). The CDR3 is CASSLFSGGYETQYF. The CDR3 bases are TGTGCCAGCAGCTTATTTTCGGGTGGATACGAGACCCAGTACTTC.

In regard to this clone: This sample also contains other DNA sequences that code for the same CDR3. The CDR3 sequence is CASSLGAEQYF. CDR3 bases: TGTGCCAGCAGTTTAGGGGCCGAGCAGTACTTC. The chain employs TRBV28 and TRBJ2-7, with D tentatively TRBD1 (5 bases). The CDR3 is 11 residues long. V was trimmed by 2 bases and J by 6 bases, leaving 5 bases between them. Germline CDR1 reads MDHEN; CDR2 reads SYDVKM.

The chain links TRBV5-6 to TRBJ2-3; D is undetermined. CDR3 length: 15 amino acids. Germline lookup yields CDR1 SGHDT and CDR2 YYEEEE. Trimming took off 0 bases at V and 2 bases at J, with 10 bases between the two ends. CDR3 in DNA: TGTGCCAGCAGCTTGGCTTTACAGCTCACAGATACGCAGTATTTT. It codes for CASSLALQLTDTQYF. The whole variable domain, remainder taken from reference TRBV5-6 and TRBJ2-3, is DAGVTQSPTHLIKTRGQQVTLRCSPKSGHDTVSWYQQALGQGPQFIFQYYEEEERQRGNFPDRFSGHQFPNYSSELNVNALLLGDSALYLCASSLALQLTDTQYFGPGTRLTVL.

The chain recombines TRBV6-6 with TRBJ2-7; 7 bases agree with TRBD2. V lost 5 bases, J lost 3 bases, and 10 bases stayed unmatched. The CDR3 covers 15 residues. CDR1 is MNHNY and CDR2 is SVGAGI in the germline V gene (reference sequence). Here the CDR3 reads CASSDDLAANYEQYF. The DNA of the CDR3 is TGTGCCAGCAGTGACGACCTAGCGGCCAACTACGAGCAGTACTTC.

The chain links TRBV7-9 to TRBJ2-7; D is possibly TRBD2 (5 bases). This CDR3 spans 18 amino acids. CDR1 and CDR2 from the germline V gene are SEHNR and FQNEAQ (reference sequence). The ends were cut back, 5 bases at V and 0 bases at J, with 23 bases in the middle. The CDR3 region is CASSPAGSGGRLSYEQYF. CDR3 in DNA: TGTGCCAGCAGCCCCGCCGGTTCTGGTGGGAGACTCTCCTACGAGCAGTACTTC.

This rearrangement joins TRBV14 to TRBJ2-7, with D perhaps matching TRBD1 (5 bases). This CDR3 comprises 12 residues. CDR1 and CDR2 (germline): SGHDN, FVKESK. V was clipped by 4 bases and J by 6 bases, with 10 bases between them. The CDR3 DNA reads TGTGCCAGCAGCCCGCAGGGTGGCGAGCAGTACTTC. Protein: CASSPQGGEQYF.